Many counts were recorded for the clone carrying this T cell receptor (beta chain). The target antigen is unknown. This sample was taken from a study of regulatory T cells in long-lasting Graves disease. Trimming took 8 bases from V and 6 from J, leaving 8 bases between them. Germline CDR1 LGHDT, CDR2 YNNKEL (reference sequence). The CDR3 contains 11 residues. Study outcomes and limitations: Newly diagnosed disease favored TRBV20-1 and TRBJ2-1 over persistent disease.

For TCR beta, libraries came from iRepertoire HTBI primers and Arm-PCR of CDR3 regions. TCRdb fed the multiplex PCR reads into MiXCR, producing one record per CDR3 protein. The data show a few hundred thousand distinct CDR3 sequences, over 9.5% seen once. The time point: newly diagnosed GD, antithyroid drugs for less than 3 months. RNA isolated from PBMCs was used to make the TCR library. Patients hailed from an endocrinology department in Xi'an, China. The data also belong to a second study, concerning T cells in Graves' hyperthyroidism and ophthalmopathy. That study reports: Used for diagnoses were clinical symptoms, serum thyroxine and TRAb, thyroid ultrasound and orbital computed tomography.

This TCR was recovered from a woman aged 18-29 years with Graves disease. The specimen comprised peripheral blood mononuclear cells (PBMCs), sampled at new diagnosis, from a patient treated with antithyroid drugs. This chain uses TRBV3-1 with TRBJ1-5, with D tentatively TRBD1 (5 bases). CDR3 protein: CASGTGQPQHF. The CDR3, as DNA: TGTGCCAGCGGAACAGGTCAGCCCCAGCATTTT.